This TCR beta chain was observed in a study of human T cells and chemical hapten exposure. In TCRdb, the RACE reads were re-called with MiXCR into one record per CDR3 protein. Among more than 65,000 distinct CDR3 sequences, under 13% were seen once, and the ten largest hold about 1.3%. The time point is: patch test 1, 2 weeks after DPC sensitization. As to treatment: therapeutic diphenylcyclopropenone sensitization with weekly scalp DPC. The template was total RNA from unfractionated whole blood. Germline V CDR1 and CDR2: SQVTM, ANQGSEA. The CDR3 covers 13 residues. V shed 4 bases and J shed 10 bases, with 19 bases lying between them.

The material sequenced was whole blood, taken in connection with sensitization to the hapten diphenylcyclopropenone (DPC). This rearrangement joins TRBV29-1 to TRBJ2-5; D tentatively fits TRBD1 or TRBD2 (6 bases each). The sequence derives from a woman aged 45-65 years with alopecia areata. Some clones in this sample may be carry-over from other donors' samples. This chain's CDR3 is CSVVWGASWDQYF. The CDR3 nucleotides are TGCAGCGTTGTGTGGGGGGCCTCTTGGGACCAGTACTTC.